This TCR beta chain was identified in a study of CD8+CD57+ T cells in acquired aplastic anemia (dated by TCRdb to the late 2010s). Study-level background: DNA extracted from sorted CD4+ and CD8+ cells had a mean of approximately 3.4 ug, with a range of 0.2 to 27.4 ug. CD8+CD57+ expansion was defined as a frequency above the mean frequency observed in healthy subjects. General study outcomes and caveats: CD8+ Simpson's diversity did not differ significantly between patients and healthy controls (P=0.060). Although 25 to 30 CD8+ CDR3 sequences were shared by patients and controls, these sequences appeared highly expressed in patients and within the immunodominant clones of patients.

From a lookup of the germline V gene, CDR1 and CDR2 are SQVTM and ANQGSEA. Trimming costs V 8 bases and J 6 bases, and their ends lie 11 bases apart. The CDR3 contains 11 residues, cysteine and phenylalanine counted. The CDR3 DNA has 33 bases and is translated from base 1. Genomic DNA was used as template for profiling of TCR beta VDJ combinations and CDR3 sequences. An Illumina HiSeq 2000 was used for TCR repertoire sequencing. As for the authors' bioinformatics: TRBV/TRBJ rearrangement plots, CDR3 size and DJ length profiles, and Simpson's diversity index were used to assess repertoires. The most abundant DNA sequence in the deep sequencing data was taken as the immunodominant clone. CDR3 amino acid sequences were screened for sharing across subjects and were compared with published repertoires and the VDJdb database. TCRdb cleaned the public reads at Q25 with fastp, built clones with MiXCR and kept in-frame beta chains. Entries that share a CDR3 protein sequence are merged under the most common genes and DNA. TCRdb's processing, not the authors', yielded these V and J calls. The sample yields 200,000 or so distinct CDR3 sequences; 50% to 70% were counted once. Of the sample, around 60% is held by the ten largest clones.

The patients picked for sequencing were ones in whom flow cytometry had shown an expansion of CD8+CD57+ cells. Every patient had severe acquired aplastic anemia, diagnosed using the International Study of Aplastic Anemia and Agranulocytosis and Camitta criteria. No patient had received any therapy when blood was sampled. The study deep-sequenced TCR repertoires of sorted CD4+ and CD8+ blood T cells from severe aplastic anemia patients and healthy subjects. Patients were enrolled in the USA under clinicaltrials.gov protocols 00001620, 01623167, 00001397, 00071045, 00081523 and 00961064. Ficoll-Paque density gradient centrifugation was used to isolate peripheral blood mononuclear cells. Before DNA extraction, CD4+ and CD8+ T cells were sorted by FACS or by magnetic beads. This clonotype was detected once. What this receptor recognizes is not known. No base quality values were provided; no much bigger clone lies one nucleotide off. One read is thin evidence.

This clonotype was obtained from a human donor with aplastic anemia. This chain joins TRBV29-1 to TRBJ2-1; the D gene cannot be named for sure. The sample consisted of sorted CD4+, CD8+, or CD8+CD57+ T cells (not recorded which) from PBMCs. The CDR3 here reads CSLEVGNEQFF. The bases are TGCAGCCTAGAAGTAGGCAATGAGCAGTTCTTC.